The entry below describes one T cell receptor (beta chain). This sample is part of a study of CD8 T cells in Susac syndrome. The CDR3 runs to 8 residues. V was shortened by 5 bases and J by 10 bases, with 1 base between the two germline ends. Germline CDR1 reads KGHDR; CDR2 reads SFDVKD. A quantity of about 0.5 to 1 ug RNA underwent reverse transcription using random hexamers. TCRdb recomputed calls from the immunoSEQ multiplex PCR reads with MiXCR, one row per CDR3 protein. Found here are 150,000 or so distinct CDR3 sequences, approximately 95% of them singletons; the top ten hold approximately 0.15%.

The sample consisted of CD4+ T cells from PBMCs. This sequence originates from a human donor with Susac syndrome. This sequence joins TRBV24-1 and TRBJ1-2, with D unresolved. The CDR3 coding sequence is TGTGCCACCAGTGCCTACACCTTC. This encodes CATSAYTF.